This entry describes one T cell receptor beta chain. Antigen: not known. The junction and the germline gene differ at one end; a read error may be behind it. Profiling that covered TCR beta VDJ and CDR3 relied on genomic DNA as its template. TCRdb independently ran MiXCR on the reads; one entry per CDR3 protein. The table lists around 400,000 distinct CDR3 sequences, 60% to 80% of them singletons. This CDR3 has 13 residues. The germline V gene encodes CDR1 SGHTA and CDR2 FQGNSA. The record originates from a study of CD8+CD57+ T cells in acquired aplastic anemia. Study-level information: About 3 ug was the average amount of DNA from sorted CD4+ and CD8+ cells. Healthy donor CD4+ cell samples had a mean of approximately 10 million reads. Notes on the study in general: Controls and patients did not differ significantly in CD8+ Simpson's diversity.

The sample comprised sorted CD4+, CD8+, or CD8+CD57+ T cells (not recorded which) from PBMCs. This clonotype originated in a human donor in good health, serving as a control. The chain combines TRBV7-2 with TRBJ2-5, with D unclear. The CDR3 sequence is CASSFFQDEQFFW. The CDR3 DNA is TGTGCCAGCAGCTTTTTCCAAGACGAGCAGTTCTTCTGG.